Listed below are T cell receptor beta chains from one sample, sequenced in a study of tumor-infiltrating lymphocytes in primary liver carcinoma. TCRdb fed the multiplex PCR reads into MiXCR, producing one record per CDR3 protein. The table shows about 20,000 distinct CDR3 sequences, with under 85% occurring only once. Sample: liver tumor tissue from sampling region 4. These receptors came from a woman between 25 and 40 years old with primary liver carcinoma and hepatitis B virus infection. Both conserved end residues are part of each CDR3. Each record gives: clone size, D gene, J gene, CDR3 length, V gene, CDR3 protein, CDR3 DNA. A D gene is named only where the DNA matches it firmly. Rows may omit the clone size; those that give it use once, few, many or a size class.

abundance: NA; d_gene: NA; j_gene: TRBJ2-5; len: 14; v_gene: TRBV4-1; CDR3aa: CASGRGERAVTQYF; CDR3nt: TGCGCCAGCGGCCGAGGAGAGAGGGCCGTGACCCAGTACTTC
abundance: NA; d_gene: TRBD2; j_gene: TRBJ2-1; len: 15; v_gene: TRBV12-3/TRBV12-4; CDR3aa: CASSLSGISGLEHFF; CDR3nt: TGTGCCAGCAGCCTGTCCGGGATTAGCGGGCTTGAGCACTTCTTC
abundance: NA; d_gene: NA; j_gene: TRBJ2-1; len: 16; v_gene: TRBV4-3; CDR3aa: CTSSQDAGSSYDEQLF; CDR3nt: TGCACCAGCAGCCAAGATGCGGGAAGCTCCTACGATGAGCAGCTCTTC
abundance: NA; d_gene: NA; j_gene: TRBJ2-1; len: 14; v_gene: TRBV12-3/TRBV12-4; CDR3aa: CASNTGALSNKQFF; CDR3nt: TGTGCCAGCAATACCGGGGCACTATCCAATAAGCAGTTCTTC
abundance: medium-sized; d_gene: NA; j_gene: TRBJ1-5; len: 13; v_gene: TRBV6-5; CDR3aa: CAISDSAGGPQHF; CDR3nt: TGTGCCATCTCGGACAGCGCCGGGGGGCCCCAGCATTTT
abundance: NA; d_gene: NA; j_gene: TRBJ1-6; len: 15; v_gene: TRBV6-1; CDR3aa: CASGEQGDSGSHLHF; CDR3nt: TGTGCCAGCGGTGAACAGGGTGATAGCGGCTCACACCTCCACTTT
abundance: few; d_gene: NA; j_gene: TRBJ2-3; len: 14; v_gene: TRBV12-3/TRBV12-4; CDR3aa: CASSFPPSTDTQYF; CDR3nt: TGTGCCAGCAGTTTTCCCCCTAGCACAGATACGCAGTATTTT
abundance: NA; d_gene: TRBD2; j_gene: TRBJ2-7; len: 15; v_gene: TRBV6-2/TRBV6-3; CDR3aa: CDSSRLAGGLYEQYF; CDR3nt: TGTGACAGCAGTCGATTAGCGGGAGGACTTTACGAGCAATACTTC
abundance: medium-sized; d_gene: NA; j_gene: TRBJ2-6; len: 16; v_gene: TRBV5-8; CDR3aa: CASAWADSSGANVLTF; CDR3nt: TGTGCCAGCGCTTGGGCGGATAGCTCTGGGGCCAACGTCCTGACTTTC
abundance: NA; d_gene: TRBD2; j_gene: TRBJ2-3; len: 15; v_gene: TRBV29-1; CDR3aa: CSAAGTNGNTDTQYF; CDR3nt: TGCAGCGCCGCGGGGACTAACGGTAACACAGATACGCAGTATTTT
abundance: NA; d_gene: TRBD2; j_gene: TRBJ2-2; len: 15; v_gene: TRBV11-1; CDR3aa: CASRRERDYTGELFF; CDR3nt: TGTGCCAGCAGACGGGAGCGGGATTACACCGGGGAGCTGTTTTTT
abundance: once; d_gene: NA; j_gene: TRBJ2-2; len: 14; v_gene: TRBV28; CDR3aa: CAIGAGDLTGELFF; CDR3nt: TGTGCCATCGGGGCAGGGGATCTTACCGGGGAGCTGTTTTTT
abundance: NA; d_gene: NA; j_gene: TRBJ2-2; len: 16; v_gene: TRBV11-2; CDR3aa: CASSPDPQLNTGELSF; CDR3nt: TGTGCCAGCAGCCCCGATCCCCAATTGAACACTGGGGAGTTGTCTTTT
abundance: NA; d_gene: TRBD2; j_gene: TRBJ2-1; len: 13; v_gene: TRBV11-3; CDR3aa: CAGASGGGNEQSF; CDR3nt: TGTGCCGGCGCTAGCGGGGGTGGGAATGAGCAGTCATTC
abundance: NA; d_gene: NA; j_gene: TRBJ2-3; len: 17; v_gene: TRBV4-3; CDR3aa: CASSQSWTGASTDTQYF; CDR3nt: TGCGCCAGCAGCCAAAGTTGGACGGGAGCCTCCACAGATACGCAGTATTTT
abundance: NA; d_gene: NA; j_gene: TRBJ2-2; len: 15; v_gene: TRBV5-6; CDR3aa: CASSLAPRFTGDLLF; CDR3nt: TGTGCCAGCAGCTTGGCACCCAGATTCACCGGGGATCTGTTATTT
abundance: NA; d_gene: NA; j_gene: TRBJ2-7; len: 15; v_gene: TRBV7-2; CDR3aa: CASSLQGSGTYEQYF; CDR3nt: TGTGCCAGCAGCTTACAGGGGTCGGGGACCTACGAGCAGTACTTC
abundance: NA; d_gene: NA; j_gene: TRBJ2-7; len: 15; v_gene: TRBV6-5; CDR3aa: CVSSYKDSSSYEQHF; CDR3nt: TGTGTCAGCAGTTACAAGGACAGCAGCTCTTACGAGCAGCACTTC
abundance: NA; d_gene: NA; j_gene: TRBJ2-7; len: 15; v_gene: TRBV2; CDR3aa: CTCSEATNSDYEQYF; CDR3nt: TGTACCTGCAGTGAGGCGACTAACAGCGACTACGAGCAGTACTTC
abundance: NA; d_gene: NA; j_gene: TRBJ1-4; len: 12; v_gene: TRBV4-2; CDR3aa: CAYSQDREKLFF; CDR3nt: TGTGCCTACAGCCAAGATAGGGAAAAACTGTTTTTC
abundance: NA; d_gene: NA; j_gene: TRBJ2-7; len: 14; v_gene: TRBV11-1; CDR3aa: CANSLVTGIYKQYF; CDR3nt: TGTGCCAACAGCTTAGTTACTGGGATCTACAAGCAGTACTTC
abundance: NA; d_gene: TRBD1; j_gene: TRBJ1-1; len: 15; v_gene: TRBV10-3; CDR3aa: CSISESTGMLTEAFF; CDR3nt: TGTTCCATTAGTGAGTCGACAGGGATGTTGACTGAAGCTTTCTTT
abundance: NA; d_gene: NA; j_gene: TRBJ2-7; len: 15; v_gene: TRBV11-2; CDR3aa: CASSLEVSGSYEQYF; CDR3nt: TGCGCTAGCAGCTTAGAAGTTAGCGGTTCCTACGAGCAGTACTTC
abundance: NA; d_gene: NA; j_gene: TRBJ1-2; len: 15; v_gene: TRBV4-3; CDR3aa: CASSQGWGGVNGYTF; CDR3nt: TGCGCCAGCAGCCAAGGTTGGGGCGGAGTGAATGGCTACACCTTC
abundance: NA; d_gene: NA; j_gene: TRBJ2-4; len: 15; v_gene: TRBV29-1; CDR3aa: CSVDGLTGEVSTKYF; CDR3nt: TGCAGCGTTGACGGACTAACGGGAGAAGTGAGCACTAAGTACTTC
abundance: NA; d_gene: NA; j_gene: TRBJ2-2; len: 15; v_gene: TRBV5-6; CDR3aa: CAGSLVLRVTGELLF; CDR3nt: TGTGCCGGCAGCTTGGTACTCAGAGTCACCGGGGAGCTGTTGTTT
abundance: NA; d_gene: TRBD2; j_gene: TRBJ2-7; len: 15; v_gene: TRBV7-9; CDR3aa: CASSWGLAVPYEPYF; CDR3nt: TGTGCCAGCAGCTGGGGACTAGCCGTACCTTACGAGCCCTACTTC
abundance: NA; d_gene: NA; j_gene: TRBJ1-2; len: 14; v_gene: TRBV4-3; CDR3aa: CASNAELEIYSYTF; CDR3nt: TGCGCCAGCAATGCTGAGTTGGAGATCTATAGCTACACCTTC
abundance: NA; d_gene: NA; j_gene: TRBJ2-7; len: 14; v_gene: TRBV11-1; CDR3aa: CVSSLVTGTYEQYF; CDR3nt: TGTGTCAGTAGCTTAGTAACTGGGACCTACGAGCAGTACTTC
abundance: NA; d_gene: TRBD2; j_gene: TRBJ2-1; len: 15; v_gene: TRBV12-3/TRBV12-4; CDR3aa: CASSFNTSGYNEQFF; CDR3nt: TGTGCCAGCAGTTTCAATACTAGCGGCTACAATGAGCAGTTCTTC
abundance: few; d_gene: NA; j_gene: TRBJ2-3; len: 14; v_gene: TRBV11-2; CDR3aa: CASSMGLPTDTQYF; CDR3nt: TGTGCCAGCAGCATGGGGCTTCCCACAGATACGCAGTATTTT
abundance: NA; d_gene: TRBD2; j_gene: TRBJ2-5; len: 16; v_gene: TRBV24-1; CDR3aa: CATSDFQSGAKEILYF; CDR3nt: TGTGCCACCAGTGATTTCCAAAGCGGGGCTAAAGAGATCCTGTACTTC
abundance: NA; d_gene: TRBD2; j_gene: TRBJ2-2; len: 15; v_gene: TRBV6-5; CDR3aa: CASTPSGTSTGGLFF; CDR3nt: TGTGCCAGCACCCCTAGCGGAACGAGCACCGGGGGGCTGTTTTTT
abundance: NA; d_gene: NA; j_gene: TRBJ2-7; len: 14; v_gene: TRBV6-2/TRBV6-3; CDR3aa: CASSYWRVSYEQIF; CDR3nt: TGTGCCAGCAGTTACTGGAGGGTCTCCTACGAGCAGATCTTC
abundance: NA; d_gene: NA; j_gene: TRBJ1-1; len: 13; v_gene: TRBV12-3/TRBV12-4; CDR3aa: CVSSRNIDTEAFF; CDR3nt: TGTGTCAGCTCTCGCAACATAGACACTGAAGCTTTCTTT
abundance: once; d_gene: NA; j_gene: TRBJ2-5; len: 16; v_gene: TRBV29-1; CDR3aa: CSVEASRLGVQEIQYF; CDR3nt: TGCAGCGTTGAAGCCTCCCGGTTAGGGGTCCAAGAGATCCAGTACTTC
abundance: NA; d_gene: TRBD2; j_gene: TRBJ2-4; len: 21; v_gene: TRBV11-2; CDR3aa: CANSHPGTFTGTSGRQDIQYF; CDR3nt: TGTGCCAACAGCCATCCCGGGACATTTACCGGGACTAGCGGGAGACAAGACATTCAGTACTTC
abundance: NA; d_gene: NA; j_gene: TRBJ2-2; len: 16; v_gene: TRBV4-3; CDR3aa: CASSQGAGTLTWELFF; CDR3nt: TGCGCAAGTAGCCAAGGGGCGGGGACCCTCACCTGGGAGCTGTTTTTT
abundance: NA; d_gene: NA; j_gene: TRBJ2-4; len: 16; v_gene: TRBV4-1; CDR3aa: CASSPEMNRSTSMWYF; CDR3nt: TGCGCCAGCAGCCCAGAGATGAATAGGAGCACGAGCATGTGGTACTTC
abundance: NA; d_gene: NA; j_gene: TRBJ2-1; len: 14; v_gene: TRBV28; CDR3aa: CASSCARGLNEQFF; CDR3nt: TGTGCCAGCAGTTGCGCCCGGGGGTTGAATGAGCAGTTCTTC
abundance: NA; d_gene: NA; j_gene: TRBJ2-2; len: 15; v_gene: TRBV6-5; CDR3aa: CASSPRAGFTGELFF; CDR3nt: TGTGCCAGCAGTCCGCGAGCAGGGTTCACCGGAGAGCTGTTTTTT
abundance: NA; d_gene: TRBD1; j_gene: TRBJ2-7; len: 16; v_gene: TRBV11-3; CDR3aa: CVSSRRDRDYSREQYF; CDR3nt: TGTGTCAGCAGCCGCCGGGACAGGGATTACTCCCGCGAGCAGTACTTC
abundance: NA; d_gene: NA; j_gene: TRBJ2-7; len: 15; v_gene: TRBV11-2; CDR3aa: CASSSLGGATYEQYF; CDR3nt: TGTGCCAGCAGCTCACTGGGGGGGGCCACCTACGAGCAGTACTTC
abundance: NA; d_gene: NA; j_gene: TRBJ1-2; len: 15; v_gene: TRBV12-3/TRBV12-4; CDR3aa: CASSLGLSQDYGYTF; CDR3nt: TGTGCCAGCAGTTTAGGTCTTTCCCAAGACTACGGCTACACCTTC
abundance: few; d_gene: NA; j_gene: TRBJ2-7; len: 14; v_gene: TRBV5-4; CDR3aa: CASSPYQGMYEQYF; CDR3nt: TGTGCCAGCAGCCCATACCAGGGGATGTACGAGCAGTACTTC
abundance: many; d_gene: TRBD2; j_gene: TRBJ2-2; len: 16; v_gene: TRBV25-1; CDR3aa: CASSEGLAGLTGELFF; CDR3nt: TGTGCCAGCAGTGAGGGACTAGCGGGACTGACCGGGGAGCTGTTTTTT